This record concerns one TCR beta chain sequence. Study processing details: Estimates of nucleated cell counts were drawn from the amplification of reference gene primers. The data were produced by immunoSEQ multiplex PCR, yet TCRdb's version contains in-frame clones alone and is incomplete. V and J calls and clone size are given by that table; D and trimming were obtained from the DNA. The table has under 300,000 clones, roughly four fifths seen once. The sample belongs to a study of blood T cell repertoires in COVID-19. Study as a whole: The United States, Italy and Spain were the sources of the acute and convalescent COVID-19 samples. Sources were T cells, B-cell-depleted T cells, or PBMCs; the material itself was cDNA or gDNA.

The CDR3 extends over 13 amino acids. CDR1 and CDR2 (germline): SGHRS, YFSETQ. The germline V and J ends were trimmed by 0 bases and 6 bases, with 9 bases remaining between them. The gene calls are TRBV5-1 and TRBJ1-1, with D maybe TRBD1 (5 bases). Sequenced: peripheral blood. The clonotype was recovered from a woman aged 45 to 65 who had recovered from COVID-19. The CDR3 sequence: CASSLVQGSEAFF. The CDR3 region has the DNA TGCGCCAGCAGCTTGGTTCAGGGCTCTGAAGCTTTCTTT.